This is a list of T cell receptor beta chains from one sample in a study of blood T cell repertoires in COVID-19. Profiled with immunoSEQ multiplex PCR; TCRdb holds only in-frame clones, not every one. The sample lists 330,000 or so clones; approximately 87% were seen once. Material for sequencing was PBMCs or T cells enriched from blood (not recorded which). The receptor set was obtained from a middle-aged man in a cohort exposed to, infected with or recovered from COVID-19 (not recorded which). Both conserved end residues are part of each CDR3. The D gene is left open where the match is weak. Size is stated for part of the rows, as once, few or many counts, or as a class when the clone is expanded.

d_call	v_call	clone_size	j_call	cdr3_nt	cdr3_aa
TRBD1	TRBV10-1	-	TRBJ1-6	TGCGCCAGCAGTGACCCCCGACAGGGGGCTGATTCACCCCTCCACTTT	CASSDPRQGADSPLHF
-	TRBV9	-	TRBJ2-1	TGTGCCAGCAGCGGCGGACTCAACTCCTACAATGAGCAGTTCTTC	CASSGGLNSYNEQFF
TRBD1	TRBV10-2	-	TRBJ2-7	TGCGCCAGCCGGGACAGGAGCTACGAGCAGTACTTC	CASRDRSYEQYF
-	TRBV6-5	-	TRBJ2-7	TGTGCCAGCTTAGGGGGGGGCTTAAGCTCCTACGAGCAGTACTTC	CASLGGGLSSYEQYF
TRBD2	TRBV5-1	-	TRBJ2-1	TGCGCCAGCAGCTTGTTAGGGAGGGCCGTAAATGAGCAGTTCTTC	CASSLLGRAVNEQFF
TRBD2	TRBV29-1	-	TRBJ2-7	TGCAGCGTTCGGGAGGGGCCTTCGGGGGAGCAGTACTTC	CSVREGPSGEQYF
TRBD1	TRBV7-8	-	TRBJ2-5	TGTGCCAGCAGCTTGGCGACAGGGGCAGAGACCCAGTACTTC	CASSLATGAETQYF
TRBD2	TRBV5-6	-	TRBJ2-3	TGTGCCAGCAGCTTAGAGACTAGCGGCCTCGATACGCAGTATTTT	CASSLETSGLDTQYF
-	TRBV10-3	few	TRBJ2-7	TGTGCCATCAGTGAGACACATTCCTACGAGCAGTACTTC	CAISETHSYEQYF
TRBD2	TRBV5-1	few	TRBJ2-5	TGCGCCAGCGGCCCTACTAGCGGGAGTAGGGAGACCCAGTACTTC	CASGPTSGSRETQYF
TRBD1	TRBV5-1	-	TRBJ1-1	TGCGCCAGCAGCGAATACAGGGGGTTGAACACTGAAGCTTTCTTT	CASSEYRGLNTEAFF
TRBD2	TRBV28	-	TRBJ2-1	TGTGCCAGCAGCATTACGGGGCTAGCGGGAGGGACTTTCAATGAGCAGTTCTTC	CASSITGLAGGTFNEQFF
-	TRBV9	-	TRBJ2-2	TGTGCCAGCAGCCCCCGTGCGGCCGGGGAGCTGTTTTTT	CASSPRAAGELFF
-	TRBV2	few	TRBJ2-7	TGTGCCAGCAGTGAAGGCGCAGGGGCCTACGAGCAGTACTTC	CASSEGAGAYEQYF
-	TRBV7-9	-	TRBJ1-5	TGTGCCAGCAGCGCGATGGAGGGTCAGCCCCAGCATTTT	CASSAMEGQPQHF
-	TRBV5-1	-	TRBJ2-7	TGCGCCAGCAGCGATAACAATCTCTACGAGCAGTACTTC	CASSDNNLYEQYF
TRBD2	TRBV6-6	-	TRBJ2-1	TGTGCCAGCAAGGCTAGCGGGAAGGTGCAGTTCTTC	CASKASGKVQFF
TRBD1	TRBV6-5	-	TRBJ2-1	TGTGCCAGCACCCAGGGACAGGGGCCATGGGAGCAGTTCTTC	CASTQGQGPWEQFF
-	TRBV5-4	-	TRBJ1-1	TGTGCCAGCAGCTTGAGCAAACTCATGAACACTGAAGCTTTCTTT	CASSLSKLMNTEAFF
-	TRBV7-9	few	TRBJ1-4	TGTGCCAGCAGCTTAGGGCAGGGGAATGAAAAACTGTTTTTT	CASSLGQGNEKLFF
TRBD2	TRBV19	-	TRBJ2-1	TGTGCCAGTAGTATCAGTCTAGCGGGGAACAATGAGCAGTTCTTC	CASSISLAGNNEQFF
TRBD2	TRBV18	-	TRBJ2-1	TGTGCCAGCTCAGCGACTAGCGGGGTACACAATGAGCAGTTCTTC	CASSATSGVHNEQFF
-	TRBV6-1	-	TRBJ1-4	TGTGCCAGCAGTGAAGGAGGTCACCTCAAACTGTTTTTT	CASSEGGHLKLFF